A single sample gave rise to the 16 T cell receptor beta chains below, sequenced in a study of blood T cell repertoires in COVID-19. TCRdb's table, derived via immunoSEQ multiplex PCR, lists solely in-frame clones and lacks some. The sample consists of over 85,000 clones, 70% to 85% of them appearing once. Sequencing was carried out using peripheral blood. These receptor sequences come from a man in his fifties or sixties with acute or convalescent COVID-19.

This clone was detected once. V gene TRBV11-2 combines with J gene TRBJ1-1, with D possibly being TRBD1 (6 bases). V lost 2 bases, J lost 6 bases, and 13 bases lay in between. This CDR3 region has 14 residues. Germline CDR1 and CDR2: SGHAT and FQNNGV. The CDR3 loop is CASSLWGQRPEAFF. The DNA for the CDR3 is TGTGCCAGCAGCTTATGGGGGCAGAGGCCTGAAGCTTTCTTT. Variable domain in full (rest from reference TRBV11-2 and TRBJ1-1): EAGVAQSPRYKIIEKRQSVAFWCNPISGHATLYWYQQILGQGPKLLIQFQNNGVVDDSQLPKDRFSAERLKGVDSTLKIQPAKLEDSAVYLCASSLWGQRPEAFFGQGTRLTVV.

In this sample, this clone turned up a few times. The gene calls are TRBV10-3 and TRBJ1-2; 7 nucleotides align to TRBD1. Trimming removed 6 bases from V and 4 bases from J; junction bases left unmatched: 5. The germline CDR1 and CDR2 sequences are ENHRY and SYGVKD. The CDR3 loop spans 13 amino acids. As DNA, the CDR3 is TGTGCCATCAGCGCACAGGGGACCTATGGCTACACCTTC. Translation gives CAISAQGTYGYTF.

The V call is TRBV11-3, the J call TRBJ2-1; 9 bases are shared with TRBD1. V lost 4 bases and J lost 8; bases outside the gene matches: 9. CDR1 SGHNT and CDR2 YENEEA come from the germline V gene. This CDR3 region has 15 residues. The CDR3 region has the DNA TGTGCCAGCAGCTCCTCCGGGACAGGGTACTATGAGCAGTTCTTC. The encoded protein is CASSSSGTGYYEQFF.

The chain carries TRBV12-5 and TRBJ2-1, with 9 bases that match TRBD2. The CDR3 is 16 amino acids. Germline V gives CDR1 LGHNT, CDR2 FRNRAP. The junction had 10 bases not matched to a gene; V was cut back by 1 base and J by 9 bases. The CDR3 spells CASGLGSSGDIGEQFF. CDR3 nucleotide sequence: TGTGCTAGTGGTTTGGGGTCTAGCGGGGACATTGGTGAGCAGTTCTTC.

The chain carries TRBV7-2 and TRBJ2-3; 16 bases are a match to TRBD2. Losses at the gene ends were 5 bases for V and 6 bases for J; bases not matched to a gene: 8. Germline-derived CDR1 and CDR2 are SGHTA and FQGNSA. The CDR3 is 17 residues long. CDR3 nucleotide sequence: TGTGCCAGCAGCCAACCGGGACTAGCGGGGGGGCCGGATACGCAGTATTTT. Translation gives CASSQPGLAGGPDTQYF.

The V and J genes are TRBV6-5 and TRBJ1-3, with TRBD1 identical over 8 bases. The CDR3 extends over 15 amino acids. Unmatched junction bases numbered 6, after V lost 6 bases and J lost 2 bases. CDR1 is MNHEY, CDR2 SVGAGI, per germline. CDR3 nucleotide sequence: TGTGCCAGCAGGGTTGACAGGGGAGCTGGAAACACCATATATTTT. It encodes CASRVDRGAGNTIYF.

This clone was picked up a small number of times. The V call is TRBV27, the J call TRBJ2-1; 7 bases are a match to TRBD2. The germline V gene encodes CDR1 MNHEY and CDR2 SMNVEV (reference sequence). There are 14 residues in the CDR3. Trimming removed 4 bases from V and 9 bases from J; junction bases left unmatched: 9. The CDR3 loop reads CASSSLGRGREQFF. The CDR3 bases are TGTGCCAGCAGTTCCTTGGGGAGGGGCCGTGAGCAGTTCTTC.

This sequence joins TRBV9 and TRBJ2-1; 9 bases align to TRBD1. Losses at the gene ends were 3 bases for V and 0 bases for J; bases not matched to a gene: 1. This CDR3 region has 15 residues. CDR1 SGDLS and CDR2 YYNGEE come from the germline V gene. The CDR3 DNA follows: TGTGCCAGCAGCGGGACAGGGGCCTCCTACAATGAGCAGTTCTTC. This codes for CASSGTGASYNEQFF.

This sequence joins TRBV7-3 and TRBJ2-7; tentative D call: TRBD2 (7 bases). V shed 2 bases and J shed 6 bases, with 17 bases lying between them. CDR3 length equals 15 residues. CDR1 and CDR2 (germline): SGHTA, FQGTGA. CDR3 sequence: CASSLDAAGAREQYF. For the CDR3, the DNA is TGTGCCAGCAGCTTAGATGCGGCGGGGGCACGCGAGCAGTACTTC.

The J gene is TRBJ1-5, the V gene TRBV28; TRBD1 matches 7 bases. V dropped 7 bases and J dropped 0; count of bases not matched to a gene: 12. This CDR3 region has 17 residues. Germline CDR1 reads MDHEN; CDR2 reads SYDVKM. This chain's CDR3 is CASIQGQTPYSNQPQHF. The CDR3 nucleotides read TGTGCCAGCATTCAGGGACAGACCCCTTATAGCAATCAGCCCCAGCATTTT.

V and J are TRBV7-9 and TRBJ2-7, with TRBD1 matching 10 bases. V was clipped by 5 bases and J by 5 bases; unmatched bases: 9. Germline CDR1 is SEHNR and CDR2 is FQNEAQ (reference sequence). This CDR3 comprises 15 residues. CDR3: CASSSFETGGNEQYF. The DNA for the CDR3 is TGTGCCAGCAGCAGCTTTGAGACAGGGGGCAACGAGCAGTACTTC.

The CDR3 here is CASSQVGGGISTDTQYF. CDR3 DNA sequence: TGTGCCAGCAGCCAAGTGGGAGGCGGGATTAGCACAGATACGCAGTATTTT. J is TRBJ2-3 and V is TRBV3-1 (or the pseudogene TRBV3-2), with a weak D call TRBD2 (6 bases). Germline V gives CDR1 LGHDT, CDR2 YNNKEL (reference sequence). This CDR3 is 17 amino acids long. V was shortened by 1 base and J by 0 bases, with 14 bases between the two germline ends.

The chain has TRBV7-9 and TRBJ2-1, with 9 bases fitting TRBD1. CDR1 SEHNR and CDR2 FQNEAQ come from the germline V gene (reference sequence). The ends lost 5 bases at V and 7 bases at J; junction bases unmatched: 9. CDR3 size: 15 residues. CDR3 in amino acids: CASSTGTGRKNEQFF. CDR3 nucleotide sequence: TGTGCCAGCAGCACCGGGACAGGGCGTAAAAATGAGCAGTTCTTC. Filled out from reference TRBV7-9 and TRBJ2-1, the complete variable domain reads DTGVSQNPRHKITKRGQNVTFRCDPISEHNRLYWYRQTLGQGPEFLTYFQNEAQLEKSRLLSDRFSAERPKGSFSTLEIQRTEQGDSAMYLCASSTGTGRKNEQFFGPGTRLTVL.

The CDR3 spells CAISENSDQPQHF. As DNA, the CDR3 is TGTGCCATCAGTGAGAATTCGGATCAGCCCCAGCATTTT. The chain couples TRBV10-3 to TRBJ1-5, with D uncertain. Germline V gives CDR1 ENHRY, CDR2 SYGVKD. The CDR3 has 13 residues. V lost 2 bases and J 5 bases, leaving 7 bases between the germline ends.

The DNA of the CDR3 is TGCGCCAGCAGCTTGGCCCTAGGACAAGAGACCCAGTACTTC. The encoded protein is CASSLALGQETQYF. The chain joins TRBV5-1 to TRBJ2-5, with no clear D. In germline, CDR1 is SGHRS, CDR2 YFSETQ. Between the trimmed V and J ends, which lost 0 bases and 2 bases, there was a span of 8 bases. This CDR3 is built from 14 residues. Full variable domain (missing parts from reference TRBV5-1 and TRBJ2-5): KAGVTQTPRYLIKTRGQQVTLSCSPISGHRSVSWYQQTPGQGLQFLFEYFSETQRNKGNFPGRFSGRQFSNSRSEMNVSTLELGDSALYLCASSLALGQETQYFGPGTRLLVL.

This clone was counted only a few times. The V call is TRBV6-5, the J call TRBJ1-2, with D unclear. Trimming left V 6 bases short and J 6 bases short, with 8 bases between. Germline V gives CDR1 MNHEY, CDR2 SVGAGI. The CDR3 spans 11 residues. CDR3 in DNA: TGTGCCAGCAGCCCCGGGAATGGCTACACCTTC. Translated, it gives CASSPGNGYTF.